The present T cell receptor (beta chain) was sequenced within a study of cytomegalovirus exposure and HLA in healthy donors. Study conclusions and caveats: Available immune exposure information covered CMV serostatus only.

A remark on this clone: Antigen: not known.

The study ran its PCR with 60 Vbeta and 13 Jbeta primers. Measured with immunoSEQ multiplex PCR; TCRdb has only the in-frame clones, and not every one. The table lists 75,000 to 85,000 clones. Trimming cost V 5 bases and J 7 bases; bases outside gene matches: 12. Germline V gene sequence: CDR1 SEHNR, CDR2 FQNEAQ (reference sequence). The CDR3 length is 16 residues. The V call is TRBV7-9, the J call TRBJ2-1; 9 bases fit TRBD1. The sample was PBMCs. This receptor was taken from a man in his fifties in good health and CMV-seronegative. The CDR3 coding sequence is TGTGCCAGCAGCCCCACCGCGGGACAGGGAAAAAATGAGCAGTTCTTC. Amino acid sequence: CASSPTAGQGKNEQFF. The whole variable domain, filled in from reference TRBV7-9 and TRBJ2-1, reads DTGVSQNPRHKITKRGQNVTFRCDPISEHNRLYWYRQTLGQGPEFLTYFQNEAQLEKSRLLSDRFSAERPKGSFSTLEIQRTEQGDSAMYLCASSPTAGQGKNEQFFGPGTRLTVL.